Listed below are T cell receptor beta chains from one sample, sequenced in a study of cytomegalovirus exposure and HLA in healthy donors. Method: immunoSEQ multiplex PCR; TCRdb's copy keeps in-frame clones and lacks some. This sample carries roughly 150,000 clones, 80% of them seen once, and the ten largest clones take roughly 14%. What was sequenced was PBMCs. The receptors were gathered from a woman aged 35 to 49 in good health and CMV-seronegative. CDR3s include the opening cysteine and the closing phenylalanine or tryptophan. D genes are given only for firm matches. Clone size is stated in some rows and not others, as once, few, many or a class when expanded.

d_gene	abundance	v_gene	j_gene	CDR3nt	CDR3aa
.	.	TRBV6-5	TRBJ1-1	TGTGCCAGCAGTTACGGGTCGGGGAAAAGAACTGAAGCTTTCTTT	CASSYGSGKRTEAFF
.	.	TRBV7-4	TRBJ2-6	TGTGCCAGCCGAGACAGGATCAAGGCCAACGTCCTGACTTTC	CASRDRIKANVLTF
.	.	TRBV7-2	TRBJ1-5	TGTGCCAGCAGCTTAGACGGGTCGGGGAATCAGCCCCAGCATTTT	CASSLDGSGNQPQHF
TRBD2	.	TRBV10-3	TRBJ2-3	TGTGCCATCAGTGAGTCAGACTACCGGGGGGGCACAGATACGCAGTATTTT	CAISESDYRGGTDTQYF
.	.	TRBV4-1	TRBJ2-3	TGCGCCAGCAGCCAAGAGACGGGGGGCTGGGCAGATACGCAGTATTTT	CASSQETGGWADTQYF
TRBD1	.	TRBV6-1	TRBJ1-4	TGTGCCAGCAGGCGGGGACAGCGAAGTAATGAAAAACTGTTTTTT	CASRRGQRSNEKLFF
.	.	TRBV6-1	TRBJ2-1	TGTGCCAGCAGTGAATTTCAGGGGCTATCCTACAATGAGCAGTTCTTC	CASSEFQGLSYNEQFF
TRBD1	.	TRBV19	TRBJ1-5	TGTGCCAGTAGTATGGGACAGTTACATAGCAATCAGCCCCAGCATTTT	CASSMGQLHSNQPQHF
.	few	TRBV19	TRBJ1-3	TGTGCCAGCTCCGAGGGGGAGAGCTCTGGAAACACCATATATTTT	CASSEGESSGNTIYF
.	.	TRBV5-1	TRBJ1-2	TGCGCCAGCAGCTTGGGGCAGGGTGCCCACCCCACCTTC	CASSLGQGAHPTF
.	.	TRBV28	TRBJ1-1	TGTGCCAGTTTCTTACAGGCAGGCACTGAAGCTTTCTTT	CASFLQAGTEAFF
TRBD2	.	TRBV7-3	TRBJ2-7	TGTGCCAGCAGCCCCACGGGGACTAGCCTCGAGCAGTACTTC	CASSPTGTSLEQYF
TRBD1	.	TRBV19	TRBJ2-5	TGTGCCAGTAGACCGGGACAGGCGTACCAAGAGACCCAGTACTTC	CASRPGQAYQETQYF
TRBD1	.	TRBV9	TRBJ1-5	TGTGCCAGCAGCGTAGGGACAGGGGGCGCCTTGGAGCCCCAGCATTTT	CASSVGTGGALEPQHF
TRBD2	.	TRBV18	TRBJ2-1	TGTGCCAGCTCACCGCCGAAGACTAGCGGGTCCATCTACAATGAGCAGTTCTTC	CASSPPKTSGSIYNEQFF
.	once	TRBV7-2	TRBJ1-2	TGTGCCAGCAGCTTGGGGGGGACCAACTATGGCTACACCTTC	CASSLGGTNYGYTF
TRBD2	.	TRBV9	TRBJ2-1	TGTGCCAGCAGCGTAGCTGGGAGGGGACTAGCGGACAATGAGCAGTTCTTC	CASSVAGRGLADNEQFF
.	.	TRBV29-1	TRBJ2-1	TGCAGCCCGGACAGGGAGGGCCGCAATGAGCAGTTCTTC	CSPDREGRNEQFF
.	once	TRBV4-3	TRBJ1-4	TGCGCCAGCAGCCAAGTGGGGGGGTTGGAAAAACTGTTTTTT	CASSQVGGLEKLFF
.	.	TRBV11-3	TRBJ2-7	TGTGCCAGCAGCTTAGCCCTGTTAAACTACGAGCAGTACTTC	CASSLALLNYEQYF
TRBD1	.	TRBV19	TRBJ2-7	TGTGCCAGTAGTTTACAAGGACAGGGGAGGTACGAGCAGTACTTC	CASSLQGQGRYEQYF
.	once	TRBV29-1	TRBJ2-5	TGCAGCGTGGGACAGTCGGGGGTGGCCCAGTACTTC	CSVGQSGVAQYF
.	.	TRBV7-3	TRBJ2-7	TGTGCCAGCAGCTTAATATCGGGCTACGAGCAGTACTTC	CASSLISGYEQYF
TRBD1	.	TRBV6-1	TRBJ1-2	TGTGCCAGCAGTGAAGGGACAGGGAAGAAAAAGGATGGCTACACCTTC	CASSEGTGKKKDGYTF